These 16 T cell receptor beta chains came from one sample sequenced in a study of T cells in Graves' hyperthyroidism and ophthalmopathy. The CDR3 regions of TCR beta were amplified from RNA transcripts. HTBI primers were employed in a first-round RT-PCR of the TCR CDR3. TCRdb analysed the multiplex PCR reads with MiXCR anew, one entry per CDR3 protein. The sample has about 500,000 distinct CDR3 sequences, about 16% seen once. Sequenced material: blood. The receptors stem from a woman in her 30s with Graves' ophthalmopathy.

The chain recombines TRBV20-1 with TRBJ2-1; tentatively, D is TRBD1 or TRBD2 (5 bases each). The V gene lost 4 bases and the J gene lost 10 bases, with 14 bases spanning the gap. The germline V gene encodes CDR1 DFQATT and CDR2 SNEGSKA (reference sequence). The CDR3 loop spans 12 amino acids. CDR3 residues: CSATQVGIEQFF. The CDR3 region has the DNA TGCAGTGCTACACAGGTCGGGATCGAGCAGTTCTTC.

This clonotype has only one observation. The rearrangement joins TRBV5-1 to TRBJ2-5, with TRBD2 identical over 11 bases. Trimming took 4 bases from V and 5 from J; bases not matched to a gene: 10. The CDR3 extends over 16 amino acids. From germline, CDR1 is SGHRS and CDR2 YFSETQ. The CDR3 DNA follows: TGCGCCAGCAGCACCCTAACTAGCGGGAGCGCTGAGACCCAGTACTTC. This encodes CASSTLTSGSAETQYF.

This clonotype was seen more than once but under ten times. The rearrangement uses TRBV7-9 and TRBJ2-7; 7 nucleotides agree with TRBD2. V lost 5 bases, J lost 9 bases, and 13 bases stayed unmatched. Germline CDR1 and CDR2: SEHNR and FQNEAQ (reference sequence). The CDR3 has 14 residues. The CDR3 region has the DNA TGTGCCAGCAGCCACCTGGGAGGGGACCCGGGGCAGTACTTC. Protein: CASSHLGGDPGQYF.

There are many counts of this clonotype. The chain uses TRBV2 and TRBJ2-2; 10 bases are shared with TRBD2. The length of the CDR3 is 15 residues. The J segment lost 5 bases and the V segment lost 7 bases, leaving 7 bases of the junction unmatched. Germline V gene data show CDR1 as SNHLY and CDR2 as FYNNEI. The CDR3 is CASTFLAGVTGELFF. CDR3 nucleotides: TGTGCCAGCACCTTTCTAGCGGGAGTTACCGGGGAGCTGTTTTTT.

This clonotype was observed a handful of times. The chain links TRBV6-1 to TRBJ2-2; 8 bases line up with TRBD1. Germline CDR1 and CDR2: MNHNS and SASEGT. CDR3 length equals 17 residues. Germline trimming cut 5 bases from V and 5 bases from J; bases unmatched to any gene: 13. CDR3 nucleotides: TGTGCCAGCAGTCCCGGGACAGGCGAATTGGCGACCGGGGAGCTGTTTTTT. Translated: CASSPGTGELATGELFF.

The chain links TRBV19 to TRBJ2-3; 7 bases map to TRBD2. Germline V gives CDR1 LNHDA, CDR2 SQIVND (reference sequence). V shed 10 bases, J shed 2 bases, and the junction held 9 bases outside the gene matches. The CDR3 sequence is 14 residues long. This CDR3 is CANIISGHTDTQYF. CDR3 DNA: TGTGCCAATATTATTAGCGGGCACACAGATACGCAGTATTTT.

This clonotype has a count of ten or more. The chain recombines TRBV3-1 with TRBJ1-1, with a possible D match to TRBD1 (5 bases). Between the trimmed V and J ends, which lost 1 base and 0 bases, there was a span of 15 bases. Germline-derived CDR1 and CDR2 are LGHDT and YNNKEL (reference sequence). This CDR3 spans 17 amino acids. CDR3 sequence (DNA): TGTGCCAGCAGCCAAGGCCCAGGGACGGTTTTGAACACTGAAGCTTTCTTT. It is translated as CASSQGPGTVLNTEAFF.

The sample holds many counts of this clonotype. This chain connects TRBV12-3 or TRBV12-4 to TRBJ2-1, with 12 bases matching TRBD2. The CDR3 contains 18 residues. The V and J ends lost 0 bases and 8 bases, in that order; junction bases with no gene match: 11. CDR3 sequence: CASSLAPTRLAGVHEQFF. The CDR3 DNA reads as TGTGCCAGCAGTTTAGCCCCGACCCGACTAGCGGGAGTTCATGAGCAGTTCTTC.

In its sample, this clonotype was seen many times. The CDR3 DNA reads TGTGCCAGCAGCTTAGTAACAGGGAAGGGTAACTATGGCTACACCTTC. Amino acids: CASSLVTGKGNYGYTF. The chain combines TRBV11-2 with TRBJ1-2, with D possibly being TRBD1 (6 bases). V dropped 1 base and J dropped 1 base, with 13 bases sitting between them. CDR3 length: 16 residues. From germline, CDR1 is SGHAT and CDR2 FQNNGV.

This clonotype appeared a few times. The rearrangement joins TRBV28 to TRBJ1-6; a possible D gene is TRBD1 (5 bases). The length of the CDR3 is 14 residues. The V end was cut by 2 bases, the J end by 9 bases, with 11 bases between. Per germline, CDR1 MDHEN and CDR2 SYDVKM. The DNA for the CDR3 is TGTGCCAGCAGTTTAGGGGGACCCCGTTCACCCCTCCACTTT. It specifies CASSLGGPRSPLHF. The full variable domain, in which reference TRBV28 and TRBJ1-6 provide the parts outside the CDR3, is DVKVTQSSRYLVKRTGEKVFLECVQDMDHENMFWYRQDPGLGLRLIYFSYDVKMKEKGDIPEGYSVSREKKERFSLILESASTNQTSMYLCASSLGGPRSPLHFGNGTRLTVT.

This clonotype was counted a few times. V usage is TRBV6-1 and J usage is TRBJ2-3; TRBD1 matches 8 bases. The V and J ends lost 5 bases and 2 bases, in that order; junction bases with no gene match: 6. The CDR3 is 15 residues long. Germline lookup yields CDR1 MNHNS and CDR2 SASEGT. The CDR3 coding sequence is TGTGCCAGCAGTAAACAGGGGGGAAACACAGATACGCAGTATTTT. This translates into CASSKQGGNTDTQYF.

Many counts were recorded for this clonotype. The rearrangement joins TRBV20-1 to TRBJ2-1, with 9 bases lining up with TRBD2. CDR3 size: 14 residues. The junction had 8 bases not matched to a gene; V was cut back by 3 bases and J by 8 bases. Germline assignment: CDR1 DFQATT and CDR2 SNEGSKA (reference sequence). CDR3 sequence: CSARGLAGPDEQFF. The CDR3 DNA reads as TGCAGTGCTAGGGGACTAGCCGGTCCAGATGAGCAGTTCTTC.

This sequence joins TRBV20-1 and TRBJ2-5, with D tentatively TRBD1 or TRBD2 (7 bases each). Germline loops: CDR1 DFQATT, CDR2 SNEGSKA (reference sequence). V lost 3 bases, J lost 0 bases, and 26 bases lay in between. This CDR3 region has 19 residues. The CDR3 DNA reads TGCAGTGCTAGGAGGTTTAGCGGGTCAAACAGGGGCCACCAAGAGACCCAGTACTTC. This translates into CSARRFSGSNRGHQETQYF.

In this sample, this clonotype turned up many times. The rearrangement links TRBV6-1 to TRBJ2-3, with TRBD1 identical over 10 bases. From germline, CDR1 is MNHNS and CDR2 SASEGT. This CDR3 comprises 14 residues. V shed 11 bases and J 2 bases; nucleotides not matched to a gene: 7. CDR3 nucleotide sequence: TGTGCCGGACAGGGGGAGACCACCACAGATACGCAGTATTTT. Residues: CAGQGETTTDTQYF.

This clonotype has ten or more counts. The chain carries TRBV7-3 and TRBJ2-1, with 8 bases identical to TRBD1. The germline gives CDR1 SGHTA, CDR2 FQGTGA. V shed 5 bases and J 7 bases; nucleotides not matched to a gene: 13. The CDR3 has 16 residues. The CDR3 is CASSSTGQVPGNEQFF. CDR3 coding DNA: TGTGCCAGCAGCAGCACGGGACAGGTTCCTGGGAATGAGCAGTTCTTC. Based on the CDR3 plus reference TRBV7-3 and TRBJ2-1, the full variable domain is GAGVSQTPSNKVTEKGKYVELRCDPISGHTALYWYRQSLGQGPEFLIYFQGTGAADDSGLPNDRFFAVRPEGSVSTLKIQRTERGDSAVYLCASSSTGQVPGNEQFFGPGTRLTVL.

The chain recombines TRBV7-2 with TRBJ1-1; no reliable D call. Germline V gives CDR1 SGHTA, CDR2 FQGNSA. V lost 1 base and J lost 1, with 10 bases in between. The CDR3 loop spans 15 amino acids. The CDR3 sequence is CASSLVPGANTEAFF. CDR3 in DNA: TGTGCCAGCAGCTTAGTCCCAGGAGCGAACACTGAAGCTTTCTTT.